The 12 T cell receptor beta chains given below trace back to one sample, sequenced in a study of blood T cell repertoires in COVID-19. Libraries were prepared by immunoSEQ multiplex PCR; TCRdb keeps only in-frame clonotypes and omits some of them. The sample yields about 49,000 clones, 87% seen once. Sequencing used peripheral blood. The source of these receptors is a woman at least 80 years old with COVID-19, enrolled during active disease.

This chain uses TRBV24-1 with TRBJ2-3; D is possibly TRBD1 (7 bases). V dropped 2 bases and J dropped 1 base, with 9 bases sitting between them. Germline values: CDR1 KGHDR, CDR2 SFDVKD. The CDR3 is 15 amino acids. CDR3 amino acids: CATSDSRGGTDTQYF. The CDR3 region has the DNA TGTGCCACCAGTGATTCCAGGGGGGGCACAGATACGCAGTATTTT.

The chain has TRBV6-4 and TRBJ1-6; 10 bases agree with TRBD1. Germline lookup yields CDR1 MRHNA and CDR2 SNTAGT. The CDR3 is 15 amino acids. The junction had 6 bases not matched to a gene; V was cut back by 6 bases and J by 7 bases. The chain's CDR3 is CASRGGQGQNSPLHF. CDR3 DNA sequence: TGTGCCAGCAGAGGGGGACAGGGGCAGAATTCACCCCTCCACTTT.

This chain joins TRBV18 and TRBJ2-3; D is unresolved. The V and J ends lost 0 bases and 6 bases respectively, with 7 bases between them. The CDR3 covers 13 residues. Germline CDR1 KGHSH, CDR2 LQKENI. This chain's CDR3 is CASSPPRLDTQYF. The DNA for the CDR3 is TGTGCCAGCTCACCACCGAGACTGGATACGCAGTATTTT.

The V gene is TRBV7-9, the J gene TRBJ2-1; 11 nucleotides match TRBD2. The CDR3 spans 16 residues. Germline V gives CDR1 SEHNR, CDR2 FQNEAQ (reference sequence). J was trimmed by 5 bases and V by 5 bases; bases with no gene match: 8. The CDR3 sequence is CASSPPGLAADNEQFF. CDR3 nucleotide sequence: TGTGCCAGCAGCCCTCCGGGACTAGCGGCGGACAATGAGCAGTTCTTC.

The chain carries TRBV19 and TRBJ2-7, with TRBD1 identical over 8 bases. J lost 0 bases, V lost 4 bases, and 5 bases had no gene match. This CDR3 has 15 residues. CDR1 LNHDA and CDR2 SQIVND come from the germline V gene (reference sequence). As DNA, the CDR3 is TGTGCCAGTAGTAACCCAGGGGGCTACTCCTACGAGCAGTACTTC. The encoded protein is CASSNPGGYSYEQYF.

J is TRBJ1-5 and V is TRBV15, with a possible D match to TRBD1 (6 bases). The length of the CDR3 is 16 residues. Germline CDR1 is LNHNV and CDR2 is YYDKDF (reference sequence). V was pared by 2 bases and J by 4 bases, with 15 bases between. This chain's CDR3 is CATSRLETRGNQPQHF. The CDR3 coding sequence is TGTGCCACCAGCAGACTCGAGACCAGGGGAAATCAGCCCCAGCATTTT.

This CDR3 is CASSPRPRGSTGELFF. As DNA, the CDR3 is TGTGCCAGCTCACCCCGCCCTCGGGGGAGCACCGGGGAGCTGTTTTTT. V is TRBV18 and J is TRBJ2-2; possibly TRBD2 for D (6 bases). CDR1 KGHSH and CDR2 LQKENI come from the germline V gene. Trimming cost V 3 bases and J 4 bases, with 15 bases left between them. The CDR3 runs 16 residues.

This CDR3 reads CASSPPGTQKNIQYF. The CDR3 DNA follows: TGTGCCAGCAGCCCTCCCGGGACTCAGAAAAACATTCAGTACTTC. The chain joins TRBV7-2 to TRBJ2-4; a weak D match, TRBD2 (6 bases). CDR1 and CDR2 from the germline V gene are SGHTA and FQGNSA. The V gene lost 5 bases and the J gene lost 4 bases, with 15 bases spanning the gap. The CDR3 runs to 15 residues.

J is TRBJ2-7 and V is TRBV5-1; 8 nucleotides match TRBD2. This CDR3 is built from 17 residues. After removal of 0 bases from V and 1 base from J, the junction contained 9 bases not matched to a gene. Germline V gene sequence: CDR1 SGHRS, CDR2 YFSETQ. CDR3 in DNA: TGCGCCAGCAGCTTGGCGGCGGGGGGCTTCAGTTCCTACGAGCAGTACTTC. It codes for CASSLAAGGFSSYEQYF.

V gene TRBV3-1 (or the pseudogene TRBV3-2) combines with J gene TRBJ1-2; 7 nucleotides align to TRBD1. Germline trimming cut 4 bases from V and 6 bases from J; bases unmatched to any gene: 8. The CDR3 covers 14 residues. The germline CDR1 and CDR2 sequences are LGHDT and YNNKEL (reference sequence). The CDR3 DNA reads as TGTGCCAGCAGCCGATGGACAGGCTTTGATGGCTACACCTTC. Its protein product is CASSRWTGFDGYTF.

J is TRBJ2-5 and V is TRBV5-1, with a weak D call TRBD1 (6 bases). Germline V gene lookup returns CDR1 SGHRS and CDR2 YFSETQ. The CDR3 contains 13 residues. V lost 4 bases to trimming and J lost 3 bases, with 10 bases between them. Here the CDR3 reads CASSLRTEETQYF. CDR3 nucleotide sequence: TGCGCCAGCAGCCTCCGGACAGAAGAGACCCAGTACTTC.

CDR3 sequence reads: CSASGSGSGRADTQYF. In DNA, the CDR3 is TGCAGTGCTAGTGGCAGCGGCAGTGGGAGGGCAGATACGCAGTATTTT. This chain connects TRBV20-1 to TRBJ2-3, with 7 bases fitting TRBD2. The CDR3 consists of 16 residues. The ends lost 3 bases at V and 4 bases at J; junction bases unmatched: 13. Germline lookup yields CDR1 DFQATT and CDR2 SNEGSKA (reference sequence).